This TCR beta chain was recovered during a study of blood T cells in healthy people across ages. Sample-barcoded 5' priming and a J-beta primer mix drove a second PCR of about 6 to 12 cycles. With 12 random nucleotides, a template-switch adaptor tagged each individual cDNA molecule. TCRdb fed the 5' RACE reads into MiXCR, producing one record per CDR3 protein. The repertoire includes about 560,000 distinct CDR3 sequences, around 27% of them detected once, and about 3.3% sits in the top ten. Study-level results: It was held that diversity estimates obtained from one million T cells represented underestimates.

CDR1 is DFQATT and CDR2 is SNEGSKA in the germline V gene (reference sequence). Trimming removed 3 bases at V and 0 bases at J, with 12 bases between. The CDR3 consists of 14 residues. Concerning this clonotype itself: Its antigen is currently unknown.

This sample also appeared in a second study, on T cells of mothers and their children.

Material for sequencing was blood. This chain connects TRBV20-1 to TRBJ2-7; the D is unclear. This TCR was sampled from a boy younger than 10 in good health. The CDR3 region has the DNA TGCAGTGCTAGCGCTACTTCCAGCTCCTACGAGCAGTACTTC. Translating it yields CSASATSSSYEQYF.